The 6 T cell receptor beta chains reported below all come from one sample, sequenced in a study of CD8+CD57+ T cells in acquired aplastic anemia. Genomic DNA acted as the template from which TCR beta VDJ combination and CDR3 sequence profiling were carried out. One entry per CDR3 protein, called by TCRdb with MiXCR from the reads. Found here are some 200,000 distinct CDR3 sequences, under 65% of them singletons; the top ten hold 29%. Input material: sorted CD4+, CD8+, or CD8+CD57+ T cells (not recorded which) from PBMCs. The source of these receptors is a human donor in good health.

V usage is TRBV7-9 and J usage is TRBJ2-3; 8 nucleotides line up with TRBD2. V lost 5 bases and J lost 4; bases outside the gene matches: 23. CDR3 length: 20 amino acids. Germline CDR1 is SEHNR and CDR2 is FQNEAQ (reference sequence). The CDR3 loop reads CASSQSGTSGSLTEADTQYF. CDR3 bases: TGTGCCAGCAGCCAGAGCGGGACCAGCGGGAGCCTAACTGAGGCAGATACGCAGTATTTT.

The chain recombines TRBV7-8 with TRBJ1-4; TRBD1 might be the D (6 bases). Trimming cost V 5 bases and J 6 bases, with 16 bases left between them. CDR3 length: 15 amino acids. CDR1 SGHVS and CDR2 FQNEAQ come from the germline V gene. As DNA, the CDR3 is TGTGCCAGCAGCCCAGAGAGGGGGGCGGATGAAAAACTGTTTTTT. Translating gives CASSPERGADEKLFF.

The sample holds a few counts of this clonotype. The gene calls are TRBV29-1 and TRBJ1-5; the match to TRBD1 covers 9 bases. J gave up 2 bases and V 4 bases, and 3 bases lay outside the gene matches. Per germline, CDR1 SQVTM and CDR2 ANQGSEA. CDR3 length: 14 amino acids. Here the CDR3 reads CSVADRGGNQPQHF. CDR3 nucleotide sequence: TGCAGCGTTGCGGACAGGGGTGGCAATCAGCCCCAGCATTTT.

The J gene is TRBJ1-2, the V gene TRBV19; perhaps TRBD1 as D (5 bases). CDR1 and CDR2 (germline): LNHDA, SQIVND (reference sequence). This CDR3 is 15 amino acids long. V lost 7 bases, J lost 0 bases, and 15 bases lay in between. In DNA form, the CDR3 reads TGTGCCAGTATGAAGTGGGACGGAGCTAACTATGGCTACACCTTC. It is translated as CASMKWDGANYGYTF.

The chain couples TRBV7-9 to TRBJ2-1; the D gene is possibly TRBD2 (6 bases). Trimming removed 3 bases from V and 12 bases from J, with 18 bases in between. Germline V gives CDR1 SEHNR, CDR2 FQNEAQ (reference sequence). The CDR3 is made up of 14 amino acids. The CDR3 DNA is TGTGCCAGCAGCTTGAAGGGTCAGATGGGGGGGCAGTTCTTC. Translated, it gives CASSLKGQMGGQFF. The full variable domain, completed using reference TRBV7-9 and TRBJ2-1, is DTGVSQNPRHKITKRGQNVTFRCDPISEHNRLYWYRQTLGQGPEFLTYFQNEAQLEKSRLLSDRFSAERPKGSFSTLEIQRTEQGDSAMYLCASSLKGQMGGQFFGPGTRLTVL.

This clonotype was counted ten times or more. The chain recombines TRBV6-5 with TRBJ2-1, with D perhaps TRBD1 (6 bases). V was shortened by 11 bases and J by 5 bases, with 13 bases between the two germline ends. The germline CDR1 and CDR2 sequences are MNHEY and SVGAGI. The CDR3 sequence is 12 residues long. The CDR3: CACLTGNNEQFF. In nucleotides, the CDR3 is TGTGCCTGCCTGACAGGAAACAATGAGCAGTTCTTC.